This T cell receptor beta chain was sequenced during a study of memory CD4+ T cells and cytomegalovirus serostatus. Findings of the study overall: Suggested: most of the CMV-linked TCR signature lies in CD4+ memory cells. Median bootstrapped AUC for CMV status was approximately 0.95 originally, just under 0.93 US-trained. About 40% of the roughly 150 known CMV-associated TCRbeta sequences appeared in CD4+ memory.

The sort gate was single viable CD3+CD4+CD8-CD45RO+ cells for memory CD4+ T cells. The CDR3 consists of 14 residues. The V gene end was trimmed by 6 bases and the J gene end by 5 bases; junction bases not matched to a gene: 10. Germline V lookup: CDR1 MNHNY, CDR2 SVGAGI (reference sequence). Measured with immunoSEQ multiplex PCR; TCRdb has only the in-frame clones, and not every one. The profile shows tens of thousands of clones, 70% to 85% of them singletons. In the case of this clone: Its antigen is not known.

The specimen sequenced was memory CD4+ T cells from blood. The TCR sequence derives from an adult in good health and CMV-seropositive. The genes are TRBV6-6 and TRBJ2-7; 7 bases are shared with TRBD1. The CDR3 DNA reads TGTGCCAGCAGCCCGGGACAGTCCCGGCACGAGCAGTACGTC. This codes for CASSPGQSRHEQYV.